Listed below are T cell receptor beta chains from one sample, sequenced in a study of shared clonotypes between healthy human individuals. Some clones are missing from TCRdb's copy, which holds only in-frame ones; the method was immunoSEQ multiplex PCR. The repertoire holds some 2,100,000 clones, with about 93% as singletons. Sequenced material: naive CD8+ T cells from PBMCs. The receptors were sampled from a man younger than 35 in good health. Some clones in this sample may be carry-over from other donors' samples. The CDR3 runs from the conserved cysteine through the conserved F or W. The D gene is left open where the match is weak.

d_call v_call cdr3_aa
. TRBV30 CAWSPGTRHYEQYF
. TRBV25-1 CASSESGTGELFF
TRBD2 TRBV9 CASSVGTSGTYEQYF
. TRBV15 CATSRDDNNEQFF
TRBD1 TRBV6-4 CASSDGTGSYNEQFF
. TRBV7-9 CASSLGGRQEFF
TRBD1 TRBV7-9 CASSSTNRGEYTEAFF
. TRBV11-1 CASSLSGLGGTEAFF
. TRBV11-2 CASSYIDPYNEQFF
. TRBV7-6 CASSQGVKPGDIQYF
. TRBV27 CASSPRGGEQYF
. TRBV13 CASSLAGAITEAFF
TRBD1 TRBV6-1 CASSERDRGEYQPQHF
. TRBV5-1 CASNTGRARGYGYTF
. TRBV5-1 CASSLEVSRNTEAFF
. TRBV5-1 CASSVGQGILTF
. TRBV9 CASSQSPQGQVTQYF
. TRBV28 CASTSGGGGRRQNIQYF
. TRBV6-5 CASSYDGVEQYF
. TRBV12-5 CASGLGGNTGELFF
TRBD2 TRBV7-9 CARGLTGGVGELFF
. TRBV11-2 CASSLAGTGFYNEQFF
. TRBV6-1 CASSETAGYEQYF
. TRBV28 CASSLTLGTEAFF
TRBD2 TRBV27 CASSPTSGSGKQYF
. TRBV21-1 CASKTGAQETQYF
. TRBV6-5 CASSYSGSSDEQYF
TRBD1 TRBV9 CASSEGQGARYGYTF
. TRBV7-9 CASNGRGMAGETQYF